This TCR beta chain was sequenced during a study of blood T cell repertoires in COVID-19. Study summary: In each case, the material was cDNA or gDNA derived from T cells, B-cell-depleted T cells, or PBMCs.

TCRdb's copy holds only in-frame clones and misses some; the assay was immunoSEQ multiplex PCR. This table has around 130,000 clones, about 85% appearing once. The CDR3 totals 14 residues. The germline CDR1 and CDR2 sequences are SGHDT and YYEEEE. Trimming took off 4 bases at V and 0 bases at J, with 7 bases between the two ends. The receptor comes from a human donor in a cohort sampled during active COVID-19. The specimen was peripheral blood. V usage is TRBV5-6 and J usage is TRBJ1-4, with unresolved D. CDR3 coding DNA: TGTGCCAGCAGCGCCGGGTCAACTAATGAAAAACTGTTTTTT. This sequence encodes CASSAGSTNEKLFF.